The clone carrying this T cell receptor (beta chain) was detected only a few times. No antigen is known for it. The CDR3 carries no conserved terminal phenylalanine or tryptophan, so it likely arises from a read error. It is unclear where the CDR3 begins or ends on the DNA, so no DNA is shown, and the CDR3 is as TCRdb lists it. The source of the sample is a study of somatic mutations in cytotoxic T cells in rheumatoid arthritis. General study results and limits: Rheumatoid arthritis patients, but not healthy controls, exhibited increasing CD8+ clonality with age. The clonality of CD8+ T cells was not significantly different between rheumatoid arthritis patients and age-matched healthy controls. Within 8 of 65 patients, the single biggest CD8+ clone made up more than 20% of CD8+ cells.

Only in-frame clones appear in the TCRdb table, and some are missing; sequencing was by immunoSEQ multiplex PCR. The table includes about 20,000 clones, about 86% detected once. The receptor was isolated from a woman aged 45-60 years in good health. The sample comprised CD8+ T cells sorted from blood.

Here the CDR3 reads CASSGQRII. The rearrangement joins TRBV9 to TRBJ2-7. From germline, CDR1 is SGDLS and CDR2 YYNGEE. Ends included, the CDR3 has 9 residues.